The following is a TCR beta chain sequence with its context. The antigen remains undetermined. The data belong to a study of T cell responses to AZD1222 COVID-19 vaccine. Study at large: Analysis merged second doses at about 4 or about 12 weeks. Whole-study findings and limits: The reported proportion of spike-specific TCRs targeting unmutated variant regions was nearly half. Elevations in Spike-specific TCR breadth and depth followed administration of two AZD1222 doses.

Measured with immunoSEQ multiplex PCR; TCRdb has only the in-frame clones, and not every one. The table includes about 120,000 clones, approximately 87% detected once. After removal of 9 bases from V and 1 base from J, the junction contained 8 bases not matched to a gene. The germline V gene encodes CDR1 SGDLS and CDR2 YYNGEE. The CDR3 is 15 amino acids. The TCR comes from an adult in good health. Sequences were derived from peripheral blood, sampled on day 0 of AZD1222 vaccination. The chain employs TRBV9 and TRBJ2-2; TRBD1 matches at 8 bases. The CDR3 protein is CATSLGTGNTGELFF. The CDR3 DNA reads TGTGCCACCTCGCTGGGGACAGGGAACACCGGGGAGCTGTTTTTT. Full variable domain (missing parts from reference TRBV9 and TRBJ2-2): DSGVTQTPKHLITATGQRVTLRCSPRSGDLSVYWYQQSLDQGLQFLIQYYNGEERAKGNILERFSAQQFPDLHSELNLSSLELGDSALYFCATSLGTGNTGELFFGEGSRLTVL.